The entry that follows covers one T cell receptor (beta chain) sequence. The antigen is unknown. The sample belongs to a study of T cells expressing NK-cell markers. Study-wide findings and caveats: Whether expanded NKG2C+ T cell clones were HCMV-specific remained unclear. The contribution of dominant NKG2C+ clonotypes to CD8+ T cells in a handful of donors was roughly 1.0-7.5%.

Each CDR3 protein gets one entry in TCRdb, which reprocessed the 5' RACE reads and gives no DNA. Its table lists a few hundred thousand distinct CDR3 sequences. CDR1 SGHRS and CDR2 YFSETQ come from the germline V gene. This CDR3 has 16 residues. The sequenced sample was blood T cells: a sorted CD56 or NKG2C T cell subset, CD4+ or CD8+ T cells, or bulk PBMC T cells (not recorded which). This clonotype was sampled from a young man in good health. The genes are TRBV5-1 and TRBJ2-1; TCRdb outputs TRBD1, but without DNA this stays unchecked. The CDR3 reads CASSSPTGGNYNEQFF. The full variable domain, with the rest looked up from reference TRBV5-1 and TRBJ2-1, is KAGVTQTPRYLIKTRGQQVTLSCSPISGHRSVSWYQQTPGQGLQFLFEYFSETQRNKGNFPGRFSGRQFSNSRSEMNVSTLELGDSALYLCASSSPTGGNYNEQFFGPGTRLTVL.